Sequencing of this TCR beta chain was carried out in a study of vaccination and CD4 T cells after COVID-19. Study background: Post-COVID draws came a median approximately 94 days after diagnosis (range 35 to 161).

CD4+ T cells that had been cultured provided DNA sequenced with the Oncomine TCR Beta short-read assay. In TCRdb, the PCR reads were re-called with MiXCR into one record per CDR3 protein. The table lists 11,000 to 15,000 distinct CDR3 sequences, nearly 75% of them singletons. A note on this clonotype: Its specificity is unknown.

Treatment meaning: roughly 10-day PBMC culture with coronavirus spike peptide pools or control peptides (ViraFEST assay). Expansion of antigen-specific T cells with peptide pools by ViraFEST preceded sequencing of TCRs. The sequenced material came from CD4+ T cells from blood, cultured in vitro. The origin of this receptor is a human donor who had recovered from COVID-19.

The CDR3 nucleotides read TGTGCCAGCAGCGGGGGACAGACTAGCAATCAGCCCCAGCATTTT. This translates into CASSGGQTSNQPQHF. The chain joins TRBV7-2 to TRBJ1-5; 7 bases align to TRBD1. Germline loops: CDR1 SGHTA, CDR2 FQGNSA. V gave up 5 bases and J gave up 0 bases; unmatched junction bases: 4. The CDR3 totals 15 residues.